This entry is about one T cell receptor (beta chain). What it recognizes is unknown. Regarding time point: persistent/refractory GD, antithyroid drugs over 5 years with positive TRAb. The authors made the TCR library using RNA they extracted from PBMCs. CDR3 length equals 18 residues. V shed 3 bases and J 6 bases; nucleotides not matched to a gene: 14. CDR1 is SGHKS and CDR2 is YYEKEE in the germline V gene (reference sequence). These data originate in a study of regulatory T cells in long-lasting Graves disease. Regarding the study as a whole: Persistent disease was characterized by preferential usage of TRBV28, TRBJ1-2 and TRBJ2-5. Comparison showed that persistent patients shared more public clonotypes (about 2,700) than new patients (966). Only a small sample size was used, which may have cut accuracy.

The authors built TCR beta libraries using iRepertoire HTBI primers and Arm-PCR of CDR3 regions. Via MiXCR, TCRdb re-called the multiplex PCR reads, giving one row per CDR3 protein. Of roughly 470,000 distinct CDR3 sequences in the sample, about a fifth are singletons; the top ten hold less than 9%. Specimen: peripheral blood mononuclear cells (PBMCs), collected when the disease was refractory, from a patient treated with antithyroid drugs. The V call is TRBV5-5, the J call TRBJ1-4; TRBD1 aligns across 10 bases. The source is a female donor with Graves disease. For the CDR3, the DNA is TGTGCCAGCAGCTCCTTACCAAGACCCGGGACAGGGGATGAAAAACTGTTTTTT. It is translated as CASSSLPRPGTGDEKLFF. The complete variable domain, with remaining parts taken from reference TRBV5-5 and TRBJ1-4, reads DAGVTQSPTHLIKTRGQQVTLRCSPISGHKSVSWYQQVLGQGPQFIFQYYEKEERGRGNFPDRFSARQFPNYSSELNVNALLLGDSALYLCASSSLPRPGTGDEKLFFGSGTQLSVL.